This T cell receptor beta chain was sequenced for a study of blood T cell repertoires in COVID-19. Study context: Collection of acute and convalescent COVID-19 samples took place in the United States, Italy and Spain. PBMCs, B-cell-depleted T cells, or T cells were the source of the cDNA or gDNA that made up the material.

For recovered donors of Cohort 3, there were two negative PCRs, clearance, or symptom resolution. Assay: immunoSEQ multiplex PCR; the TCRdb copy retains only in-frame clones and omits some. The table shows 150,000 to 200,000 clones, with roughly 84% occurring only once. The CDR3 runs 14 residues. Trimming at V came to 6 bases and at J to 5 bases, leaving 5 bases not matched to a gene. CDR1 and CDR2 from the germline V gene are LNHNV and YYDKDF (reference sequence). This chain connects TRBV15 to TRBJ1-4; TRBD1 aligns across 8 bases. Source material: PBMCs or T cells enriched from blood (not recorded which). The TCR was taken from a man aged 55 to 70 who had recovered from COVID-19. CDR3 residues: CATSGRTGNEKLFF. In nucleotides, the CDR3 is TGTGCCACCAGTGGGAGGACAGGGAATGAAAAACTGTTTTTT.